The entry that follows covers one TCR beta chain sequence. Antigen unknown. The data stem from a study of graft-versus-host responses after intestinal transplantation. Study in general: Recipients had transplants, and these were multivisceral, liver-intestinal, or isolated intestinal. Each recipient received anti-thymocyte globulin induction, then tacrolimus and steroids for 3 to 4 years.

Profiled with immunoSEQ multiplex PCR; TCRdb holds only in-frame clones, not every one. This sample has tens of thousands of clones; 84% occur once, and the top ten carry 0.35% to 0.5%. Whole-study findings and limits: Among recipient marrow samples, GvH clones were found; some appeared first in ileum or blood.

V lost 0 bases and J 8 bases, leaving 17 bases between the germline ends. Germline loops: CDR1 SGDLS, CDR2 YYNGEE. CDR3 length equals 16 residues. This receptor was taken from a human donor who was the organ donor for an intestinal transplant. The sample in question was unstimulated CD4+ T cells sorted from spleen or lymph node cells, obtained before transplant. The chain uses TRBV9 and TRBJ1-4, with D uncertain. This CDR3 reads CASSVASGGNREKLFF. CDR3 bases: TGTGCCAGCAGCGTAGCTTCGGGAGGTAATCGGGAAAAACTGTTTTTT.